This TCR beta chain was recorded in a study of T cells in Graves' hyperthyroidism and ophthalmopathy. Study at large: Peripheral blood collection took place at initial diagnosis, before any treatment.

Study-wide results and caveats: Blood also showed most of the thyroid clonotypes that were expanded above 0.001. A 13 V-J model separated ophthalmopathy from stable hyperthyroidism.

RNA transcripts were the template for amplifying TCR beta CDR3 regions. Researchers ran a first-round RT-PCR on the TCR CDR3 using the HTBI primer set. Each CDR3 protein is one row after TCRdb ran MiXCR on the multiplex PCR reads. The top ten clones hold around 3.9% of a sample with approximately 640,000 distinct CDR3 sequences, 15% to 20% of them seen once. CDR3 size: 13 residues. With 6 bases removed from V and 5 bases from J, the gap between germline ends came to 13 bases. This clonotype was counted at least ten times. Its cognate antigen is unknown. The sequencing sample was made of blood. V is TRBV12-3 or TRBV12-4 and J is TRBJ2-5; D is unclear. The receptor was derived from a woman in her 30s with Graves' hyperthyroidism. The CDR3: CASSSFDGETQYF. For the CDR3, the DNA is TGTGCCAGCAGCAGTTTCGATGGGGAGACCCAGTACTTC.